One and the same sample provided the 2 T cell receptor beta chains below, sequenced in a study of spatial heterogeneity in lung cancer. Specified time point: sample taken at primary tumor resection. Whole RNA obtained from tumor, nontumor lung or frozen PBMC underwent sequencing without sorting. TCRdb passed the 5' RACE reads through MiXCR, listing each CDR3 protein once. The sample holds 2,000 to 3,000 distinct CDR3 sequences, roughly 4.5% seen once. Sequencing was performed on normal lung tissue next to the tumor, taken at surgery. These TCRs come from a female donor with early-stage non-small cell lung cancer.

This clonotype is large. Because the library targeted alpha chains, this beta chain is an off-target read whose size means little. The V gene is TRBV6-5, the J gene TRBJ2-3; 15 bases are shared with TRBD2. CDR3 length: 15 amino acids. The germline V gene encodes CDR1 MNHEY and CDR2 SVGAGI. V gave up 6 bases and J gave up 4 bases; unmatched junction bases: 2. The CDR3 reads CASSRTSGRADTQYF. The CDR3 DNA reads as TGTGCCAGCAGCCGGACTAGCGGGAGGGCAGATACGCAGTATTTT.

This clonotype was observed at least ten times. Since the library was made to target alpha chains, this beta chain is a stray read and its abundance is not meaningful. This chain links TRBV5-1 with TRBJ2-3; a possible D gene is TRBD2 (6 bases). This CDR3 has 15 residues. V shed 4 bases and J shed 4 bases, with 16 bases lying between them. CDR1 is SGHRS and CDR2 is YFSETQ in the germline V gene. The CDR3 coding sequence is TGCGCCAGCAGCCTTGTTGCGGGGAACGCAGATACGCAGTATTTT. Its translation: CASSLVAGNADTQYF.